This T cell receptor (beta chain) was documented in a study of cytotoxic CD8 clonotypes in ibrutinib-treated CLL (dated by TCRdb to about 2021). At the level of the whole study: The cohort included roughly 15 treatment-naive and about a dozen relapsed/refractory patients; about 18 were IGHV unmutated. Partial responses were observed in roughly 24 patients and complete responses in 2; after a median follow-up of roughly 72 months, remission was maintained in roughly 14 patients and progression was observed in around twelve. Samples at response were collected after a median of about twelve months of treatment, with a range of about 6 to 36 months. On average, each sample had 255,043 productive templates and more than 75,000 productive rearrangements. Of the approximately 90 people in the trial, some 28 had longitudinal samples available. Cryopreserved peripheral blood mononuclear cells were collected at three points: before therapy, at response, and at either sustained remission or disease progression. Every remission and progressive disease sample was obtained while ibrutinib was still being received by the patients.

Each clonotype received, on average, 10x coverage in deep resolution sequencing performed on a MiSeq, where the target depth lay between 1 in 1 million and 1 in 200,000 T cells. The immunoSEQ hsTCRB Kit was used to generate the TCR beta libraries. The study's processing was this. The data were analyzed with ImmunoSEQ Analyzer and ImmunoSEQ Data Assistant, and V, D and J gene assignments followed IMGT definitions. Clonality was computed as one minus normalized Shannon entropy of productive rearrangement frequencies, ranging from 0 to 1. Only overrepresented clonotypes making up at least 0.05% of the repertoire of each patient were included in the public clonotype analysis. About a dozen age-matched healthy donor repertoires from immuneACCESS served as clonality controls. Entries here come from immuneACCESS through TCRdb and include only in-frame sequences with V and J called. Some clones fail to appear in such tables; in the studies checked, an unresolved V gene covers under half of the shortfall, and the cause of the remainder is unknown. For V, J and clone size, that table is used; D and trimming come from the DNA. For this sample there are about 68,000 clones; over 75% appear just once. The ten most abundant clones make up roughly 7.5% of the sample.

What the time point label conveys for this sample: progressive disease on ibrutinib. Roughly 2.2 micrograms of genomic DNA were extracted from cryopreserved PBMCs for TCR beta library preparation. High-throughput TCR beta sequencing was performed on longitudinal blood samples from CLL patients receiving ibrutinib monotherapy. Patients were enrolled in a phase 2 open-label single-center ibrutinib monotherapy trial. Looking up the germline V gene (reference sequence) yields CDR1 GTSNPN and CDR2 SVGIG. The junction carries 15 bases between V and J, which are trimmed by 2 bases and 5 bases respectively. The CDR3 runs 14 residues from the cysteine to the phenylalanine. CDR3 DNA only is kept here, 42 bases in frame from base 1. On the study overall, not on this receptor specifically: An increase in clonality was observed at ibrutinib response, with clonality remaining stable during sustained remission and falling back toward baseline at progression. Public clonotypes were rare and either contracted or stayed stable during treatment, and the rise in clonality at ibrutinib response reflected the expansion of private clonotypes. Sampling times were not matched between sustained-remission and progressing patients, and lymph node repertoires were not studied. Baseline clonality exceeded that of age-matched healthy donors and correlated strongly with circulating CD8+ T-cell counts.

Points on this clone: Its binding antigen is unknown. There are no base qualities to consult, and no much larger clone falls within one base.

The sequence came from a human donor with chronic lymphocytic leukemia. This receptor chain uses TRBV30 and TRBJ1-2; TRBD1 is perhaps the D gene, given 5 matching bases. The sequencing used PBMCs, collected at disease progression, from a patient treated with ibrutinib. Read as DNA, the sequence is TGTGCCTGGAGTACACAGGTGGCTCGATATGGCTACACCTTC. Translated, it reads CAWSTQVARYGYTF.